This is a list of T cell receptor beta chains from one sample in a study of cytomegalovirus exposure and HLA in healthy donors. Measured with immunoSEQ multiplex PCR; TCRdb has only the in-frame clones, and not every one. Of 120,000 to 150,000 clones in the sample, roughly four fifths were seen once. What was sequenced was PBMCs. Receptors originate from a middle-aged man in good health and CMV-seropositive. The CDR3 runs from the conserved cysteine through the conserved F or W. Part of the rows lack a size; the others show once, few, many or a class for expanded clones.

clone size | CDR3 length | V gene | CDR3 protein
NA | 13 | TRBV7-8 | CASSLVFDQPQHF
NA | 18 | TRBV7-3 | CASSFHRPALINTGELFF
NA | 14 | TRBV7-2 | CASSLMSGQETQYF
NA | 20 | TRBV10-1 | CASSDRHRVPSYHRAYEQYF
NA | 14 | TRBV29-1 | CPREGSESSYEQYF
NA | 14 | TRBV7-9 | CASEREGRTDTQYF
once | 14 | TRBV7-9 | CSSSLSWDSYEQYF
NA | 14 | TRBV11-2 | CASTYPGGKYEQYF
NA | 14 | TRBV27 | CASTSQGEGNEQFF
NA | 15 | TRBV5-1 | CASSTGTSGRAEQFF
NA | 16 | TRBV7-2 | CASSLDPAVPGGELFF
NA | 14 | TRBV6-6 | CASSYSGLNTEAFF
NA | 17 | TRBV7-8 | CASSWGLAGEAYNEQFF
once | 16 | TRBV25-1 | CASSDPRLAGVETQYF
few | 14 | TRBV28 | CASSLPSRAYGYTF
NA | 14 | TRBV6-5 | CASSSRQTSLQQYF
NA | 14 | TRBV30 | CAWRRRDSYNEQFF
NA | 14 | TRBV27 | CASSLDGGGTEAFF
few | 17 | TRBV7-2 | CASRATSGTLNTGELFF
NA | 13 | TRBV6-6 | CASSLGEGMEAFF
NA | 16 | TRBV30 | CAWRNHRGTANTEAFF
NA | 14 | TRBV7-8 | CASSHPQGSTEAFF
NA | 15 | TRBV28 | CASSPQGSGANVLTF
NA | 15 | TRBV28 | CASSLYRQVNSPLHF
few | 13 | TRBV4-1 | CASSQDQVNEQFF
NA | 13 | TRBV4-3 | CASSLSFSDTQYF
few | 12 | TRBV29-1 | CSVERHLPGYTF
NA | 16 | TRBV15 | CATSRDRIGGADTQYF
NA | 15 | TRBV9 | CASSVAQGVGEKLFF
NA | 15 | TRBV6-5 | CASRIGGTAYSPLHF
NA | 16 | TRBV18 | CASSPPVRRQGAEAFF
NA | 15 | TRBV29-1 | CSVEGTSGSEGTQYF
NA | 15 | TRBV6-6 | CASSAFAGRGETQYF
NA | 15 | TRBV15 | CATSRGTSGSYEQYF
NA | 15 | TRBV7-9 | CSSNLGTGGGETQYF
NA | 16 | TRBV9 | CASSPTGQADNSPLHF
NA | 16 | TRBV4-1 | CASSRTSQRDYNEQFF
NA | 20 | TRBV9 | CASSPFRREGSAVGTDTQYF
NA | 15 | TRBV6-1 | CASSLSQGLNTEAFF
NA | 15 | TRBV4-1 | CASSQVLAGDYEQYF
NA | 18 | TRBV19 | CASSLGLAGGLNTGELFF
once | 16 | TRBV18 | CASSPPSGRSESEQYF
NA | 14 | TRBV10-2 | CASSVYVGREEQYF